These 5 T cell receptor beta chains were all obtained from the same sample, sequenced in a study of T cell responses to AZD1222 COVID-19 vaccine. TCRdb's copy holds only in-frame clones and misses some; the assay was immunoSEQ multiplex PCR. The profile shows more than 95,000 clones, over 70% of them singletons. Here the sequenced sample was peripheral blood, taken on day 0 of AZD1222 vaccination. The receptors stem from an adult in good health.

Only a few counts were recorded for this clone. This sequence joins TRBV18 and TRBJ2-7, with D maybe TRBD2 (6 bases). The CDR3 extends over 14 amino acids. Germline values: CDR1 KGHSH, CDR2 LQKENI. The V and J ends lost 4 bases and 7 bases respectively, with 17 bases between them. The CDR3 coding sequence is TGTGCCAGCTCACAGGACGGGAGAAAAGGAGAGCAGTACTTC. Amino acid sequence: CASSQDGRKGEQYF.

The J gene is TRBJ1-2, the V gene TRBV25-1; maybe TRBD1 (6 bases). V was trimmed by 3 bases and J by 2 bases, leaving 13 bases between them. Germline CDR1 reads MGHDK; CDR2 reads SYGVNS. This CDR3 spans 15 amino acids. The CDR3 DNA reads as TGTGCCAGCAGTGAGCCGACAGGAGCCAACTATGGCTACACCTTC. Protein sequence: CASSEPTGANYGYTF.

This chain connects TRBV6-5 to TRBJ2-7, with TRBD2 matching 7 bases. V trimming: 6 bases; J trimming: 3 bases; junction bases outside the gene matches: 5. Germline V CDR1 and CDR2: MNHEY, SVGAGI. The CDR3 is made up of 13 amino acids. The CDR3 loop is CASRLAALYEQYF. The CDR3 DNA sequence: TGTGCCAGCAGGCTAGCGGCCCTCTACGAGCAGTACTTC.

Only one count was recorded for this clone. At one end the junction does not follow the germline gene, possibly because of a read error. The genes are TRBV9 and TRBJ2-7; perhaps D is TRBD1 or TRBD2 (5 bases each). The CDR3 has 15 residues. Germline V gene lookup returns CDR1 SGDLS and CDR2 YYNGEE. CDR3 loop: CASSATGTGRYQQYF. The CDR3 DNA reads as TGTGCCAGCAGCGCGACCGGGACGGGTCGCTACCAGCAGTACTTC.

This clone was seen more than once but under ten times. The chain combines TRBV4-1 with TRBJ1-1; D gene ambiguous. This CDR3 comprises 15 residues. Germline V lookup: CDR1 MGHRA, CDR2 YSYEKL. V lost 4 bases, J lost 1 base, and 13 bases lay in between. The CDR3 reads CASSLSGASNTEAFF. The CDR3 nucleotides are TGCGCCAGCAGCCTCTCAGGAGCGTCGAACACTGAAGCTTTCTTT.